This T cell receptor beta chain emerged from a study of blood T cell repertoires in COVID-19. Study summary: The United States, Italy and Spain were the sources of the acute and convalescent COVID-19 samples.

Assay: immunoSEQ multiplex PCR; the TCRdb copy retains only in-frame clones and omits some. The data show hundreds of thousands of clones, roughly 82% seen once. The length of the CDR3 is 15 residues. Germline V gene sequence: CDR1 SQVTM, CDR2 ANQGSEA. The trim removed 2 bases at V and 5 bases at J, leaving 7 bases unmatched. This clone was recorded only once. Sequenced material: peripheral blood. The chain joins TRBV29-1 to TRBJ2-3; 10 bases fit TRBD2. This TCR was recovered from a woman at least 80 years old with active or convalescent COVID-19. CDR3 amino acids: CSVESSGGAEDTQYF. The CDR3 nucleotides are TGCAGCGTTGAATCCAGCGGGGGGGCGGAAGATACGCAGTATTTT.